The present entry profiles one T cell receptor (beta chain) with its context. This entry is derived from a study of blood T cell repertoires in COVID-19. Overall study: Acute and convalescent COVID-19 samples came from the United States, Italy and Spain. T cells, B-cell-depleted T cells, or PBMCs provided the cDNA or gDNA that served as material.

The CDR3 totals 16 residues. Germline V lookup: CDR1 GTSNPN, CDR2 SVGIG (reference sequence). The J segment lost 0 bases and the V segment lost 3 bases, leaving 8 bases of the junction unmatched. How the authors handled the data: Cell counts per sample came from amplifying reference gene primers. Profiling relied on immunoSEQ multiplex PCR, and the TCRdb table lists in-frame clones only, not all of them. For V, J and clone size, that table is used; D and trimming come from the DNA. The sample consists of 110,000 to 150,000 clones, almost 80% of them appearing once. This TCR derives from a man aged 50 or older with active or convalescent COVID-19. This rearrangement joins TRBV30 to TRBJ2-1, with 7 bases matching TRBD2. Sequenced: peripheral blood. DNA for the CDR3: TGTGCCTGGAGCGGGGGAGGGCTGAGCTCCTACAATGAGCAGTTCTTC. It yields the protein CAWSGGGLSSYNEQFF.